This entry describes one T cell receptor (beta chain). Its antigen is as yet unknown. This entry is derived from a study of T-cell memory formation after mild COVID-19. Study results and limitations: Whether second-wave clones peaking at day 37 were SARS-CoV-2 specific went unconfirmed. Clones that contracted from day 15 to 85 were balanced CD4/CD8, while later expanders leaned CD4+.

Germline V gene sequence: CDR1 SEHNR, CDR2 FQNEAQ (reference sequence). V lost 5 bases and J lost 6, with 16 bases in between. The CDR3 is made up of 15 amino acids. One entry per CDR3 protein results from TCRdb running MiXCR on the 5' RACE reads. The data hold roughly 200,000 distinct CDR3 sequences, with about 16% observed a single time. The sequence came from an adult woman who had mild COVID-19 (a few samples of this study predate the infection). Cell type and time point are not known. The sample was PBMCs or a T cell subset sorted from them (not recorded which). The V call is TRBV7-9, the J call TRBJ1-4; tentatively, D is TRBD1 (5 bases). The CDR3, as DNA: TGTGCCAGCAGCGTCGGGGAGGGGTCTTATGAAAAACTGTTTTTT. This codes for CASSVGEGSYEKLFF.